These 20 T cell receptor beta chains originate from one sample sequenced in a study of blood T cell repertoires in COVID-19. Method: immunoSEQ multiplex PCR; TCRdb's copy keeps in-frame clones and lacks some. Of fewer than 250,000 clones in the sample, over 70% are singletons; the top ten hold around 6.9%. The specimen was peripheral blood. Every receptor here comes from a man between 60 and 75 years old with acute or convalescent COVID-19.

In DNA form, the CDR3 reads TGTGCCAGCAGTTTATATAACCCGGGACAAGGCGTCTCTGGGGCCAACGTCCTGACTTTC. Its protein product is CASSLYNPGQGVSGANVLTF. The chain carries TRBV27 and TRBJ2-6, with D maybe TRBD1 (6 bases). V dropped 1 base and J dropped 0 bases, with 19 bases sitting between them. CDR3 length: 20 residues. Germline-derived CDR1 and CDR2 are MNHEY and SMNVEV (reference sequence).

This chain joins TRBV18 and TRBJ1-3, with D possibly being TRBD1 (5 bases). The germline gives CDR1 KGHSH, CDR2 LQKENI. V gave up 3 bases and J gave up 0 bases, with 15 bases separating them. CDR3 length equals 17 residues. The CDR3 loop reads CASSPYVGTASGNTIYF. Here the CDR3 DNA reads TGTGCCAGCTCACCGTATGTCGGGACTGCCTCTGGAAACACCATATATTTT. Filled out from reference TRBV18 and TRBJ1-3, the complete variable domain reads NAGVMQNPRHLVRRRGQEARLRCSPMKGHSHVYWYRQLPEEGLKFMVYLQKENIIDESGMPKERFSAEFPKEGPSILRIQQVVRGDSAAYFCASSPYVGTASGNTIYFGEGSWLTVV.

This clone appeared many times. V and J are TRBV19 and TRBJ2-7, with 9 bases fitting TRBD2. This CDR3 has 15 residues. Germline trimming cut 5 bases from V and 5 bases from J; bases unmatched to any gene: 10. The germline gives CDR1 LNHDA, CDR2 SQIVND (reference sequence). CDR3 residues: CASSGGSGSSDEQYF. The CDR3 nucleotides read TGTGCCAGTAGTGGAGGTAGCGGGAGCAGCGACGAGCAGTACTTC.

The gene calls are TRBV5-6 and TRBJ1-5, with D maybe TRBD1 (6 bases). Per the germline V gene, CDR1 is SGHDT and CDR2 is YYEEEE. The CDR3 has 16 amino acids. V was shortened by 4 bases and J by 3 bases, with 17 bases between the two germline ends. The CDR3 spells CASSHTGGTSNQPQHF. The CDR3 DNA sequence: TGTGCCAGCAGCCATACCGGTGGGACATCCAATCAGCCCCAGCATTTT. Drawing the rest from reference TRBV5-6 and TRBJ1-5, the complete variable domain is DAGVTQSPTHLIKTRGQQVTLRCSPKSGHDTVSWYQQALGQGPQFIFQYYEEEERQRGNFPDRFSGHQFPNYSSELNVNALLLGDSALYLCASSHTGGTSNQPQHFGDGTRLSIL.

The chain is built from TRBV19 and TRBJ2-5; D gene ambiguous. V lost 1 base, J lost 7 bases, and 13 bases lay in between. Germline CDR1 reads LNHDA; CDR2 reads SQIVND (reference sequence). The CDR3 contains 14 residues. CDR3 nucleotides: TGTGCCAGTAGTATAGTTGGAGCTCTGGGGACCCAGTACTTC. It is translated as CASSIVGALGTQYF.

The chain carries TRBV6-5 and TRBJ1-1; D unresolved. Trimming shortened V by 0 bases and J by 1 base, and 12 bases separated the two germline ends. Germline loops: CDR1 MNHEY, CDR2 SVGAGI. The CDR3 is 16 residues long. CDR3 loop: CASSYSRTAGNTEAFF. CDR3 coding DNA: TGTGCCAGCAGTTACTCTCGAACCGCCGGGAACACTGAAGCTTTCTTT.

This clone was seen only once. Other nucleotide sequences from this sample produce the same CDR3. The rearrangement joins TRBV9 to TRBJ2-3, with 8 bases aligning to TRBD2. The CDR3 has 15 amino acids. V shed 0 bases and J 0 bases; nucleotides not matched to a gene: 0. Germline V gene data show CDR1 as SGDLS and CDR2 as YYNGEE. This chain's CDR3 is CASSVGGGSTDTQYF. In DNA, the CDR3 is TGTGCCAGCAGCGTAGGCGGGGGGAGCACAGATACGCAGTATTTT.

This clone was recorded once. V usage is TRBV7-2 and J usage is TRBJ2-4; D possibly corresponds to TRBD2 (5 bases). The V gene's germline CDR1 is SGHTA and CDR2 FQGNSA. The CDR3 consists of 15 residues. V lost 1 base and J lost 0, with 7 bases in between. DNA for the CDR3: TGTGCCAGCAGCTTAGGGGGAGTAGCCAAAAACATTCAGTACTTC. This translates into CASSLGGVAKNIQYF.

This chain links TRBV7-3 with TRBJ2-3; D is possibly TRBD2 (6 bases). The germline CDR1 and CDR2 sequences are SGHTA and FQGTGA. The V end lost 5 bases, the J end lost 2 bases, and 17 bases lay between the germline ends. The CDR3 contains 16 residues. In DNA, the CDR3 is TGTGCCAGCAGCCCAGAGACTAGGCGATACACAGATACGCAGTATTTT. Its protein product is CASSPETRRYTDTQYF. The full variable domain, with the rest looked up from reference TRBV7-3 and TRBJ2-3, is GAGVSQTPSNKVTEKGKYVELRCDPISGHTALYWYRQSLGQGPEFLIYFQGTGAADDSGLPNDRFFAVRPEGSVSTLKIQRTERGDSAVYLCASSPETRRYTDTQYFGPGTRLTVL.

DNA for the CDR3: TGTGCCAGCAGCTTAGCTACAGGGGTTTATGGCTACACCTTC. This gives the protein CASSLATGVYGYTF. The chain recombines TRBV7-2 with TRBJ1-2, with TRBD1 matching 7 bases. Per the germline V gene, CDR1 is SGHTA and CDR2 is FQGNSA. This CDR3 is built from 14 residues. The ends lost 0 bases at V and 5 bases at J; junction bases unmatched: 3. Full variable domain (remainder filled in from reference TRBV7-2 and TRBJ1-2): GAGVSQSPSNKVTEKGKDVELRCDPISGHTALYWYRQSLGQGLEFLIYFQGNSAPDKSGLPSDRFSAERTGGSVSTLTIQRTQQEDSAVYLCASSLATGVYGYTFGSGTRLTVV.

The CDR3 reads CASSLEGDYNSPLHF. The CDR3 nucleotides read TGTGCCAGCAGTTTAGAGGGAGACTATAATTCACCCCTCCACTTT. The chain is built from TRBV27 and TRBJ1-6; D is ambiguous. Germline CDR1 is MNHEY and CDR2 is SMNVEV (reference sequence). With 2 bases removed from V and 3 bases from J, the gap between germline ends came to 8 bases. CDR3 length equals 15 residues.

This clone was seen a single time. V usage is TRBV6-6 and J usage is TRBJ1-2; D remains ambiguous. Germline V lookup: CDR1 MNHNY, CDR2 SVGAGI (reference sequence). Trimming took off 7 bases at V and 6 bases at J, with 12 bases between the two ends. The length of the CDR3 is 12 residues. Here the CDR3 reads CASTAPGDGYTF. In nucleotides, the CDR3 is TGTGCCAGCACCGCCCCCGGGGATGGCTACACCTTC.

CDR3 sequence: CASNSNNYGYTF. Written as DNA, the CDR3 is TGTGCCAGCAACAGTAATAACTATGGCTACACCTTC. The rearrangement links TRBV2 to TRBJ1-2; D unclear. This CDR3 comprises 12 residues. The V gene's germline CDR1 is SNHLY and CDR2 FYNNEI. V lost 7 bases, J lost 1 base, and 7 bases lay in between.

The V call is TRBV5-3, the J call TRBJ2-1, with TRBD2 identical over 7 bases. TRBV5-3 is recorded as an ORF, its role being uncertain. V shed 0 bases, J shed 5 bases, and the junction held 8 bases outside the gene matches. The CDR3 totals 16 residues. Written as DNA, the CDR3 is TGTGCCAGAAGCTTGGGTTCGTTAGCGGGCAACAATGAGCAGTTCTTC. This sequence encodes CARSLGSLAGNNEQFF.

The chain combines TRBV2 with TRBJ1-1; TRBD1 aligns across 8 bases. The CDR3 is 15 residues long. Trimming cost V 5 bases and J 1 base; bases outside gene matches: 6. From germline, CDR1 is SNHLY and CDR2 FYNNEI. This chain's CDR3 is CASSRQGAWNTEAFF. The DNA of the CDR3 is TGTGCCAGCAGTAGGCAGGGGGCGTGGAACACTGAAGCTTTCTTT.

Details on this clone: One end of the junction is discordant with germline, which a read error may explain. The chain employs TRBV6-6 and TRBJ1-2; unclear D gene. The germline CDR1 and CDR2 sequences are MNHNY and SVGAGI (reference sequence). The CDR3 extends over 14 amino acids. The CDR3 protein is CASTYPGSVSGYTF. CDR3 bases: TGTGCCAGCACTTACCCCGGGTCGGTAAGTGGCTACACCTTC.

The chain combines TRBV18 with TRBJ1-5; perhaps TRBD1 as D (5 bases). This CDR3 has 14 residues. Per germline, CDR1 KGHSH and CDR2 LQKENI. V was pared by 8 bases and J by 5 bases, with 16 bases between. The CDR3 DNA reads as TGTGCCAGCACCGTCGGGGGGACGGATCAGCCCCAGCATTTT. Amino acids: CASTVGGTDQPQHF.

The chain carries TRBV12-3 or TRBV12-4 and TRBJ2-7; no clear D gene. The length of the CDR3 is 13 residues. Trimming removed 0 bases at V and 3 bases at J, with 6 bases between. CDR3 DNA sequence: TGTGCCAGCAGTTTAGCTAACAACTACGAGCAGTACTTC. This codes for CASSLANNYEQYF.

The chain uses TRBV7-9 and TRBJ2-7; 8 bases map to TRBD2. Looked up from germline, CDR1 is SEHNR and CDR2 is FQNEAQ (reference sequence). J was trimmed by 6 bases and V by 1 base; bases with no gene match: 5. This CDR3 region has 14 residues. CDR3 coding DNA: TGTGCCAGCAGCTTAGGACTAGCGATAGGCGAGCAGTACTTC. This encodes CASSLGLAIGEQYF.

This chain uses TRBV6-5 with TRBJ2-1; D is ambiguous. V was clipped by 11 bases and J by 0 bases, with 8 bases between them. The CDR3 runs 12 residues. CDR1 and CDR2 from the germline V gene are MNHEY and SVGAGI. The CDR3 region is CARHFSYNEQFF. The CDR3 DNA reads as TGTGCCCGCCACTTCTCCTACAATGAGCAGTTCTTC.